This T cell receptor beta chain came from a study of shared clonotypes between healthy human individuals. Across the study: The study enrolled a couple of women and a few men aged 18 to 49.

The material for each subset, its genomic DNA, was split evenly across several immunoSEQ plates. Libraries were prepared by immunoSEQ multiplex PCR; TCRdb keeps only in-frame clonotypes and omits some of them. The profile shows about 610,000 clones, roughly 96% of them singletons. Germline lookup yields CDR1 SGHRS and CDR2 YFSETQ. The CDR3 has 14 amino acids. V was pared by 4 bases and J by 6 bases, with 17 bases between. To note about this clone: Its target is not known.

Naivety among CD8 cells was defined by CD45RO negativity and positive CCR7 selection, thereby excluding terminally differentiated effector memory CD45RA+ cells. Findings and caveats of the study: The researchers took only blood, and tissue repertoires probably look different.

The chain uses TRBV5-1 and TRBJ2-7; perhaps TRBD1 as D (5 bases). Sequencing was carried out using naive CD8+ T cells sorted from blood. The clonotype comes from a woman between 25 and 40 years old in good health. Written as DNA, the CDR3 is TGCGCCAGCAGCCAGACAGACTTCGGAAGCGAGCAGTACTTC. Its protein is CASSQTDFGSEQYF.